This T cell receptor (beta chain) came from a study of beta chain features in type 1 diabetes (dated 2018 in TCRdb). Study-wide context: Patients and healthy donors did not differ in mean age, gender distribution, total cell number or subset yield. A total of 107,917,701 sorted cells were examined across all samples, and a strong correlation was observed between cell number per subset and RNA yield. In the study, recently diagnosed type 1 diabetes patients and matched healthy donors were compared on the TCRB repertoires of their sorted circulating CD4+ T cell subsets. Naive and central memory subsets were obtained from all 30 or so donors, but regulatory and stem cell-like memory subsets were isolated from only 8 patients and 8 healthy donors. General findings and caveats noted by the study authors: Sequencing cDNA rather than genomic DNA could over-represent highly expressing activated cells, although activation and CD3 levels did not differ between groups. Because the HLA sub-analyses included only small numbers of individuals, any influence of HLA type on TCRB rearrangement was left unresolved. At VDJ recombination sites, patients with type 1 diabetes made fewer insertions and deleted more nucleotides, a pattern implying thymic rearrangement abnormalities. In all four CD4+ subsets, TCRB CDR3 length was moderately but significantly shorter in type 1 diabetes patients. Shorter templates might be favored by PCR, yet because patient and control samples were amplified and corrected together, any such skew would affect both groups equally. Naive, central memory and regulatory TCRB repertoires appeared to be more alike among patients than among healthy donors.

This clone was seen more than once but under ten times. Its cognate antigen has yet to be identified. There are no base qualities to consult, and no much larger clone falls within one base. Each donor gave one peripheral blood draw, about 110 mL on average, collected into heparinised tubes. Naive, central memory, regulatory and stem cell-like memory CD4+ T cells were sorted on a BD FACSAria II using a panel including CD45RO, CCR7, CD25, CD127, CD95 and CD27. All sorted populations exceeded 98% purity. PBMCs were isolated right away by Lymphoprep density gradient centrifugation and were stained directly, without culture. So that batch effects would be minimized, each experiment stained and sorted samples in pairs, pairing one healthy donor with one patient. The entire amount of isolated RNA was reverse transcribed using the High Capacity cDNA Reverse Transcription Kit, so the sequenced TCRB transcripts were expressed ones. Naive, central memory and regulatory T cell samples underwent deep immunoSEQ sequencing, averaging about 3.57 million total reads per sample. Sorted cells were lysed in RLT buffer, and RNA was extracted using DNase-treated RNeasy Micro or Mini kits according to cell number. Each cell subset was processed on its own to prevent cross-contamination, while patient and healthy donor samples were processed together. The immunoSEQ multiplex PCR was used to amplify TCRB sequences from cDNA, generating 87-bp fragments that spanned the CDR3 region. Amplicons were sequenced on the Illumina HiSeq platform. From the authors' description of their analysis: Synthetic template baselines were used to correct PCR bias computationally, reads within Hamming distance 2 were collapsed together, and singletons that could not be merged were discarded. Reads were aligned against IMGT to assign V, D and J genes, CDR3 length and insertions or deletions at six rearrangement sites. Within each subset, clonotype counts were normalized to sorted cell number, and only after that were true diversity and Gini coefficients computed with the tcR R package. The overlap coefficient, calculated on TCRB nucleotide sequences, was used to measure repertoire sharing. As a proxy for the pre-selection repertoire, out-of-frame TCRB sequences from naive cells were analyzed. TCRdb carries this immuneACCESS record with in-frame sequences only. Its versions omit some clonotypes, under half of them owing to an unresolved V gene in the studies checked, with the rest unexplained. V, J and clone size are those of that table, while D and trimming were read from the DNA. For this sample the table gives about 360,000 clones, of which over 9.5% were detected only once. The top ten hold around 0.02% of the sample.

This sequence was found in a man between 18 and 29 years old in good health. Sequenced: naive CD4+ T cells from blood. The cell subset or site label of this sample denotes: true naive CD4+ T cells.

The CDR3 sequence is CASSTDRGSPLHF. In nucleotides, the sequence is TGTGCCAGCAGCACGGACAGGGGATCACCCCTCCACTTT. The V gene is TRBV7-8 and the J gene is TRBJ1-6; 9 middle bases align to TRBD1. The CDR3 covers 13 residues, taking in both the cysteine and the phenylalanine. Here the CDR3 DNA is all that survives: 39 bases in frame from base 1. V is pruned by 5 bases and J by 10 bases, leaving 3 bases of the junction without a gene match. The germline V gene specifies SGHVS as CDR1 and FQNEAQ as CDR2.